The 29 T cell receptor beta chains reported below all come from one sample, sequenced in a study of T cell repertoires in cytomegalovirus infection. One entry per CDR3 protein results from TCRdb running MiXCR on the reads. The sample contains 480,000 or so distinct CDR3 sequences, about 11% of which appear only once. Sequencing was carried out using PBMCs. These TCRs come from a human donor in good health (CMV status not recorded). Some clones in this sample may be carry-over from other donors' samples.

Ten or more counts support this clonotype. The chain employs TRBV11-2 and TRBJ2-3, with 7 bases identical to TRBD1. The CDR3 is 19 amino acids. Germline V CDR1 and CDR2: SGHAT, FQNNGV. The V segment lost 0 bases and the J segment 1 base; nucleotides outside the gene matches: 13. The CDR3 coding sequence is TGTGCCAGCAGCTTAGATCTCTCGGGCGGACAGGTGGGCACAGATACGCAGTATTTT. This sequence encodes CASSLDLSGGQVGTDTQYF.

The chain carries TRBV5-1 and TRBJ1-3, with TRBD1 as a possible D gene (6 bases). The CDR3 runs 16 residues. The germline CDR1 and CDR2 sequences are SGHRS and YFSETQ. V gave up 0 bases and J gave up 2 bases, with 12 bases separating them. DNA of the CDR3: TGCGCCAGCAGCTTGGCCGCGGCAGGGGCTGGAAACACCATATATTTT. Protein: CASSLAAAGAGNTIYF. Full variable domain (remainder filled in from reference TRBV5-1 and TRBJ1-3): KAGVTQTPRYLIKTRGQQVTLSCSPISGHRSVSWYQQTPGQGLQFLFEYFSETQRNKGNFPGRFSGRQFSNSRSEMNVSTLELGDSALYLCASSLAAAGAGNTIYFGEGSWLTVV.

In this sample, this clonotype turned up a few times. The chain uses TRBV12-3 or TRBV12-4 and TRBJ1-1; D is perhaps TRBD1 (5 bases). This CDR3 is built from 16 residues. V lost 0 bases to trimming and J lost 5 bases, with 16 bases between them. In nucleotides, the CDR3 is TGTGCCAGCAGTTTAGCTCCCTTCTGGGAGGGGACTGAAGCTTTCTTT. Amino acid sequence: CASSLAPFWEGTEAFF.

This clonotype was detected many times. V usage is TRBV29-1 and J usage is TRBJ2-7, with 8 bases fitting TRBD1. The CDR3 covers 14 residues. In germline, CDR1 is SQVTM, CDR2 ANQGSEA. J was trimmed by 2 bases and V by 7 bases; bases with no gene match: 10. The CDR3 DNA follows: TGCAGCGGTCTAGTGACAGGGGAAGCCTACGAGCAGTACTTC. This gives the protein CSGLVTGEAYEQYF.

This clonotype was seen ten or more times. The rearrangement joins TRBV12-3 or TRBV12-4 to TRBJ2-1; the D gene is possibly TRBD1 (6 bases). CDR3 length equals 14 residues. Trimming shortened V by 5 bases and J by 2 bases, and 10 bases separated the two germline ends. The CDR3 loop reads CASSRQETYNEQFF. The CDR3 bases are TGTGCCAGCAGTAGACAGGAGACCTACAATGAGCAGTTCTTC.

The table lists this clonotype with a few counts. The chain is built from TRBV28 and TRBJ2-4; 7 bases line up with TRBD2. This CDR3 has 20 residues. CDR1 MDHEN and CDR2 SYDVKM come from the germline V gene. Trimming cost V 1 base and J 0 bases; bases outside gene matches: 15. CDR3 amino acids: CASSLYGGAGAGIAKNIQYF. CDR3 nucleotide sequence: TGTGCCAGCAGTTTATACGGAGGCGCGGGAGCGGGAATAGCCAAAAACATTCAGTACTTC.

This clonotype came up many times. The chain recombines TRBV7-3 with TRBJ2-3, with 7 bases matching TRBD1. Germline CDR1 SGHTA, CDR2 FQGTGA. Trimming cost V 4 bases and J 4 bases; bases outside gene matches: 5. The CDR3 extends over 14 amino acids. CDR3 sequence reads: CASSSEGAADTQYF. Here the CDR3 DNA reads TGTGCCAGCAGCTCAGAGGGGGCAGCAGATACGCAGTATTTT.

The chain combines TRBV9 with TRBJ2-5; 8 nucleotides align to TRBD1. CDR1 SGDLS and CDR2 YYNGEE come from the germline V gene. The CDR3 is 14 residues long. The J segment lost 5 bases and the V segment lost 2 bases, leaving 5 bases of the junction unmatched. DNA of the CDR3: TGTGCCAGCAGCGTCCGGACAGGGAGCGAGACCCAGTACTTC. As protein: CASSVRTGSETQYF.

V and J are TRBV2 and TRBJ2-3; D gene unclear. Germline CDR1 and CDR2: SNHLY and FYNNEI. The V end lost 4 bases, the J end lost 1 base, and 9 bases lay between the germline ends. The CDR3 sequence is 14 residues long. The CDR3 nucleotides are TGTGCCAGCAGTGCAGTATGGGGCACAGATACGCAGTATTTT. The encoded protein is CASSAVWGTDTQYF. Together with reference TRBV2 and TRBJ2-3, the CDR3 gives the full variable domain: EPEVTQTPSHQVTQMGQEVILRCVPISNHLYFYWYRQILGQKVEFLVSFYNNEISEKSEIFDDQFSVERPDGSNFTLKIRSTKLEDSAMYFCASSAVWGTDTQYFGPGTRLTVL.

This clonotype turned up a few times. V usage is TRBV20-1 and J usage is TRBJ1-2; a weak D match, TRBD1 (6 bases). Looked up from germline, CDR1 is DFQATT and CDR2 is SNEGSKA (reference sequence). The CDR3 has 12 residues. Between the trimmed V and J ends, which lost 1 base and 7 bases, there was a span of 10 bases. The CDR3, as DNA: TGCAGTGCTAGAGGTGAAGGGGGTGGCTACACCTTC. This codes for CSARGEGGGYTF.

The sample holds many counts of this clonotype. The chain combines TRBV7-6 with TRBJ2-2; 8 bases align to TRBD2. The germline V gene encodes CDR1 SGHVS and CDR2 FNYEAQ. V dropped 5 bases and J dropped 5; count of bases not matched to a gene: 13. This CDR3 is 17 amino acids long. The CDR3 region is CASSQSGGGIRTGELFF. CDR3 DNA sequence: TGTGCCAGCAGCCAGAGCGGGGGTGGTATTCGGACCGGGGAGCTGTTTTTT.

This clonotype appeared a few times. DNA of the CDR3: TGTGCCAGTAGTATACGGACAGCCGACATCAGGTACGAGCAGTACTTC. Translated, it gives CASSIRTADIRYEQYF. V is TRBV19 and J is TRBJ2-7, with D perhaps TRBD1 (6 bases). The length of the CDR3 is 16 residues. Trimming stripped 2 bases from V and 4 bases from J, with 18 bases between. Per the germline V gene, CDR1 is LNHDA and CDR2 is SQIVND (reference sequence).

This clonotype was counted many times. The chain links TRBV7-9 to TRBJ2-7, with a possible D match to TRBD2 (5 bases). This CDR3 has 12 amino acids. Looked up from germline, CDR1 is SEHNR and CDR2 is FQNEAQ (reference sequence). V was clipped by 5 bases and J by 6 bases, with 11 bases between them. CDR3 nucleotides: TGTGCCAGCAGCCCAAGGAGCGGCGAGCAGTACTTC. This encodes CASSPRSGEQYF. Supplemented by reference TRBV7-9 and TRBJ2-7, the full variable domain reads DTGVSQNPRHKITKRGQNVTFRCDPISEHNRLYWYRQTLGQGPEFLTYFQNEAQLEKSRLLSDRFSAERPKGSFSTLEIQRTEQGDSAMYLCASSPRSGEQYFGPGTRLTVT.

This clonotype occurred many times. The chain links TRBV12-3 or TRBV12-4 to TRBJ1-1, with D perhaps TRBD1 (6 bases). This CDR3 contains 15 residues. V was cut by 5 bases and J by 0 bases, with 13 bases left in between. The CDR3 DNA sequence: TGTGCCAGCAGTCCCCCGGGACACATGAACACTGAAGCTTTCTTT. It codes for CASSPPGHMNTEAFF.

The chain links TRBV20-1 to TRBJ1-1, with no clear D. The germline V and J ends were trimmed by 0 bases and 2 bases, with 7 bases remaining between them. The germline gives CDR1 DFQATT, CDR2 SNEGSKA (reference sequence). This CDR3 is built from 13 residues. CDR3 sequence: CSAREWVNTEAFF. DNA of the CDR3: TGCAGTGCTAGAGAGTGGGTTAACACTGAAGCTTTCTTT.

This clonotype occurred many times. The chain uses TRBV7-8 and TRBJ2-1, with TRBD2 identical over 9 bases. CDR3 length: 18 amino acids. The germline CDR1 and CDR2 sequences are SGHVS and FQNEAQ. Trimming at V came to 6 bases and at J to 1 base, leaving 13 bases not matched to a gene. The CDR3 spells CASSTALAGTSSYNEQFF. CDR3 nucleotides: TGTGCCAGCAGTACCGCGCTAGCGGGGACCTCATCCTACAATGAGCAGTTCTTC.

This clonotype was recorded a few times. This chain connects TRBV7-9 to TRBJ1-1; no reliable D call. The CDR3 covers 13 residues. Germline CDR1 SEHNR, CDR2 FQNEAQ (reference sequence). Trimming cost V 3 bases and J 4 bases, with 9 bases left between them. The CDR3 DNA reads as TGTGCCAGCAGCTTTGAAGCGGGCACTGAAGCTTTCTTT. Translated, it gives CASSFEAGTEAFF.

This clonotype was detected a few times. V usage is TRBV4-2 and J usage is TRBJ2-1; no clear D. Trimming took 0 bases from V and 6 from J, leaving 15 bases between them. The germline gives CDR1 LGHNA, CDR2 YNFKEQ. This CDR3 is built from 16 residues. In nucleotides, the CDR3 is TGTGCCAGCAGCCAAGAGGAAGGGCAGGATTTCAATGAGCAGTTCTTC. It encodes CASSQEEGQDFNEQFF.

The rearrangement links TRBV29-1 to TRBJ1-1, with 8 bases fitting TRBD1. Germline V gene sequence: CDR1 SQVTM, CDR2 ANQGSEA. The length of the CDR3 is 13 residues. The trim removed 6 bases at V and 7 bases at J, leaving 10 bases unmatched. CDR3 DNA: TGCAGCGTGAGGTCCGGGACAGGAGATGAAGCTTTCTTT. It is translated as CSVRSGTGDEAFF.

This clonotype was counted at least ten times. This chain links TRBV6-1 with TRBJ1-1; possibly TRBD1 for D (6 bases). The germline V and J ends were trimmed by 6 bases and 1 base, with 9 bases remaining between them. The length of the CDR3 is 13 residues. CDR1 and CDR2 from the germline V gene are MNHNS and SASEGT. Written as DNA, the CDR3 is TGTGCCAGCAGGGACAGAGAGAACACTGAAGCTTTCTTT. This translates into CASRDRENTEAFF.

This clonotype was seen repeatedly, ten times or more. The rearrangement joins TRBV11-3 to TRBJ1-1; D gene uncertain. Germline-derived CDR1 and CDR2 are SGHNT and YENEEA. V lost 5 bases, J lost 6 bases, and 13 bases lay in between. The CDR3 consists of 13 residues. CDR3 sequence reads: CASSPSYSAEAFF. CDR3 in DNA: TGTGCCAGCAGCCCCTCCTACAGTGCTGAAGCTTTCTTT.

This clonotype was detected ten times or more. V gene TRBV7-6 combines with J gene TRBJ1-4; D is undetermined. Deletions cut 1 base from V and 8 bases from J, with 14 bases between. Germline-derived CDR1 and CDR2 are SGHVS and FNYEAQ. The CDR3 totals 15 residues. In DNA form, the CDR3 reads TGTGCCAGCAGCTTAGGAGCCATAACGGGGGAAAAACTGTTTTTT. This gives the protein CASSLGAITGEKLFF.

Many counts were recorded for this clonotype. The chain joins TRBV7-3 to TRBJ2-1; the match to TRBD2 covers 12 bases. Germline loops: CDR1 SGHTA, CDR2 FQGTGA. The V and J ends lost 5 bases and 7 bases, in that order; junction bases with no gene match: 15. This CDR3 spans 18 amino acids. The CDR3 coding sequence is TGTGCCAGCAGCGAGACTTGGACTAGCGGGAAGGTTGGTAATGAGCAGTTCTTC. Amino acid sequence: CASSETWTSGKVGNEQFF.

The chain combines TRBV9 with TRBJ2-7; TRBD2 aligns across 12 bases. Germline CDR1 is SGDLS and CDR2 is YYNGEE. J lost 5 bases, V lost 0 bases, and 6 bases had no gene match. This CDR3 has 16 residues. CDR3 coding DNA: TGTGCCAGCAGCGTAGTCAGACTAGCGGGGGTTGACGAGCAGTACTTC. Translating it yields CASSVVRLAGVDEQYF.

This clonotype was seen many times. The chain has TRBV29-1 and TRBJ1-2; 9 bases match TRBD1. This CDR3 has 14 amino acids. V gave up 1 base and J gave up 4 bases; unmatched junction bases: 4. From germline, CDR1 is SQVTM and CDR2 ANQGSEA. CDR3 residues: CSVEAGQGVYGYTF. CDR3 in DNA: TGCAGCGTTGAAGCGGGACAGGGCGTCTATGGCTACACCTTC.

This clonotype has at least ten counts. The chain has TRBV24-1 and TRBJ2-2; D unresolved. The germline CDR1 and CDR2 sequences are KGHDR and SFDVKD. Trimming took 6 bases from V and 7 from J, leaving 8 bases between them. The CDR3 consists of 12 residues. The CDR3 loop is CATSSFNGELFF. The CDR3, as DNA: TGTGCCACCAGTTCGTTCAACGGGGAGCTGTTTTTT.

This clonotype was picked up many times. The chain combines TRBV5-1 with TRBJ2-5, with D perhaps matching TRBD1 (6 bases). Trimming took 2 bases from V and 1 from J, leaving 12 bases between them. The length of the CDR3 is 15 residues. CDR1 SGHRS and CDR2 YFSETQ come from the germline V gene. The CDR3 DNA is TGCGCCAGCAGCTTAACAGGGAAAGGCCAAGAGACCCAGTACTTC. The encoded protein is CASSLTGKGQETQYF.

This clonotype appeared many times. This chain connects TRBV27 to TRBJ1-3; a possible D gene is TRBD1 (5 bases). Germline V gene lookup returns CDR1 MNHEY and CDR2 SMNVEV (reference sequence). V dropped 6 bases and J dropped 4 bases, with 13 bases sitting between them. The CDR3 is 14 amino acids. The CDR3 nucleotides read TGTGCCAGCAGCCCACGGGGCCAGGGAAACACCATATATTTT. Its translation is CASSPRGQGNTIYF.

This clonotype was detected many times. The chain joins TRBV6-1 to TRBJ2-1; 15 bases are shared with TRBD2. Germline V gene sequence: CDR1 MNHNS, CDR2 SASEGT. This CDR3 region has 15 residues. Trimming at V came to 5 bases and at J to 7 bases, leaving 3 bases not matched to a gene. The CDR3 loop is CASSWTSGRGNEQFF. The CDR3 DNA reads as TGTGCCAGCAGTTGGACTAGCGGGAGGGGGAATGAGCAGTTCTTC.